This TCR beta chain emerged from a study of shared clonotypes between healthy human individuals. Study at large: Every donor yielded three CD4 naive, three CD4 memory, two CD8 naive and one CD8 memory plate. Study-wide results and caveats: Memory subsets had estimated richness that was generally smaller than that of naive subsets. Naive CD4 clonotypes overlapped across a handful of donors at approximately 4.5%.

Regarding this clone: Its cognate antigen is unknown.

TCRdb's table, derived via immunoSEQ multiplex PCR, lists solely in-frame clones and lacks some. Of about 2.3 million clones in the sample, approximately 90% were seen once. Into CD45RA+ naive and CD45RA-negative memory subsets, the CD4+ cells were split. The germline V gene has CDR1 MNHNS and CDR2 SASEGT. V was clipped by 4 bases and J by 6 bases, with 23 bases between them. This CDR3 is 17 amino acids long. This sequence was found in a man younger than 30 in good health. Some clones in this sample may be carry-over from other donors' samples. Sequencing used naive CD4+ T cells from PBMCs. Subset noted: CD45RA+ positively selected. This chain uses TRBV6-1 with TRBJ2-3; D not certain. CDR3 sequence: CASSALSWQTAVDTQYF. DNA for the CDR3: TGTGCCAGCAGTGCCTTGTCGTGGCAGACCGCCGTGGATACGCAGTATTTT.